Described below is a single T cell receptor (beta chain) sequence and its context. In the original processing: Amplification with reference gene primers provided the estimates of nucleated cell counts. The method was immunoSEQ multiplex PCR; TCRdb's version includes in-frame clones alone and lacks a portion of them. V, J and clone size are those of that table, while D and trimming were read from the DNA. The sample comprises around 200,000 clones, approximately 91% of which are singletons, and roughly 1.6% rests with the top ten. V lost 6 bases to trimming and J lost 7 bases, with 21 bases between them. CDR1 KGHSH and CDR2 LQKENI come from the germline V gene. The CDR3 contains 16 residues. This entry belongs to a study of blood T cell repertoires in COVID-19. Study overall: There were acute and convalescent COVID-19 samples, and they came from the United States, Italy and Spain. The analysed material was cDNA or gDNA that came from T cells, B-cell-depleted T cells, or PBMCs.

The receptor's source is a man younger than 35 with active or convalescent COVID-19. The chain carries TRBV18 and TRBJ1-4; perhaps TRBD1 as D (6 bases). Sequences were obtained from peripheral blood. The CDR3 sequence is CASSPTSGVAGEKLFF. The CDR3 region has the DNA TGTGCCAGCTCTCCAACTTCAGGGGTCGCCGGTGAAAAACTGTTTTTT.